Following are 12 T cell receptor beta chains from one sample sequenced in a study of blood T cells in healthy people across ages. Combining a sample-barcoded 5' primer with a J-beta primer mix, a second PCR ran for 7 to 11 cycles. TCRdb called the 5' RACE reads again in MiXCR, with one record for every CDR3 protein. The sample lists about 640,000 distinct CDR3 sequences, around three fifths seen once, with 30% to 45% in the top ten. The material sequenced was blood. The receptor source for this set is a man in his fifties or sixties in good health.

A few counts support this clonotype. The V call is TRBV13, the J call TRBJ2-5; D may be TRBD2 (7 bases). Germline CDR1 and CDR2: PRHDT and FYEKMQ (reference sequence). Trimming removed 5 bases at V and 4 bases at J, with 23 bases between. The CDR3 consists of 17 residues. Here the CDR3 DNA reads TGTGCCAGCAGCCCGAGGGGGAGCGGGGTTAGAGGAGAGACCCAGTACTTC. Amino acid sequence: CASSPRGSGVRGETQYF.

J is TRBJ2-7 and V is TRBV9, with TRBD2 matching 8 bases. The J call is doubtful: the DNA matches TRBJ2-5 better. The germline gives CDR1 SGDLS, CDR2 YYNGEE. The CDR3 covers 17 residues. The CDR3 sequence is CASSVEPAGVARETQYF. For the CDR3, the DNA is TGTGCCAGCAGCGTAGAACCAGCGGGGGTAGCGAGAGAGACCCAGTACTTC.

The chain combines TRBV6-5 with TRBJ2-5; either TRBD1 or TRBD2 may supply D (5 bases each). The CDR3 sequence is 14 residues long. Germline CDR1 reads MNHEY; CDR2 reads SVGAGI. The V end was cut by 6 bases, the J end by 5 bases, with 16 bases between. CDR3 in DNA: TGTGCCAGCAGCCCACTACTGGGGGTGGAGACCCAGTACTTC. Amino acid sequence: CASSPLLGVETQYF.

CDR3 DNA: TGTGCCATCAGTGAGGCGTTAGAGAATGAAAAACTGTTTTTT. The encoded protein is CAISEALENEKLFF. This chain connects TRBV10-3 to TRBJ1-4; D call uncertain. The CDR3 is made up of 14 amino acids. Germline V lookup: CDR1 ENHRY, CDR2 SYGVKD. The germline V and J ends were trimmed by 2 bases and 5 bases, with 9 bases remaining between them.

This clonotype occurred a few times. V usage is TRBV20-1 and J usage is TRBJ2-4; TRBD2 might be the D (6 bases). V shed 6 bases and J shed 0 bases, with 9 bases lying between them. The CDR3 totals 13 residues. The V gene's germline CDR1 is DFQATT and CDR2 SNEGSKA (reference sequence). In DNA, the CDR3 is TGCAGTGCCGGAGGGGTAGCCAAAAACATTCAGTACTTC. Its protein is CSAGGVAKNIQYF.

The V call is TRBV7-2, the J call TRBJ2-5; TRBD2 aligns across 7 bases. Germline V gene sequence: CDR1 SGHTA, CDR2 FQGNSA. The CDR3 totals 14 residues. J gave up 5 bases and V 3 bases, and 6 bases lay outside the gene matches. CDR3 region: CASSLGGGWETQYF. The CDR3 region has the DNA TGTGCCAGCAGCTTGGGGGGGGGATGGGAGACCCAGTACTTC. The variable domain in full, completed from reference TRBV7-2 and TRBJ2-5, reads GAGVSQSPSNKVTEKGKDVELRCDPISGHTALYWYRQSLGQGLEFLIYFQGNSAPDKSGLPSDRFSAERTGGSVSTLTIQRTQQEDSAVYLCASSLGGGWETQYFGPGTRLLVL.

This sequence joins TRBV7-9 and TRBJ1-2, with D uncertain. There are 14 residues in the CDR3. The ends were cut back, 2 bases at V and 4 bases at J, with 11 bases in the middle. Germline CDR1 SEHNR, CDR2 FQNEAQ (reference sequence). CDR3 in amino acids: CASSLQSLSYGYTF. DNA of the CDR3: TGTGCCAGCAGCTTACAAAGCCTCTCCTATGGCTACACCTTC.

The rearrangement joins TRBV6-5 to TRBJ2-5; D uncertain. V was trimmed by 0 bases and J by 2 bases, leaving 7 bases between them. The CDR3 is 14 amino acids. Germline V lookup: CDR1 MNHEY, CDR2 SVGAGI. The CDR3 DNA is TGTGCCAGCAGTTACTCCTACTTACAAGAGACCCAGTACTTC. Protein: CASSYSYLQETQYF.

V and J are TRBV5-6 and TRBJ2-7, with D perhaps TRBD1 or TRBD2 (5 bases each). The CDR3 totals 16 residues. The ends were cut back, 0 bases at V and 6 bases at J, with 19 bases in the middle. The germline V gene has CDR1 SGHDT and CDR2 YYEEEE. The CDR3 loop reads CASSLEMGTTRGEQYF. The CDR3 DNA reads as TGTGCCAGCAGCTTGGAAATGGGGACCACGAGGGGCGAGCAGTACTTC.

The chain uses TRBV4-1 and TRBJ2-1; the D is unclear. The CDR3 loop spans 17 amino acids. Germline loops: CDR1 MGHRA, CDR2 YSYEKL. V shed 0 bases and J shed 0 bases, with 12 bases lying between them. The CDR3 coding sequence is TGCGCCAGCAGCCAAGAATCGAGGCGCCGCTCCTACAATGAGCAGTTCTTC. It specifies CASSQESRRRSYNEQFF.

The chain employs TRBV13 and TRBJ1-2; D is unclear. The CDR3 is made up of 13 amino acids. CDR1 PRHDT and CDR2 FYEKMQ come from the germline V gene (reference sequence). The V end was cut by 4 bases, the J end by 7 bases, with 13 bases between. CDR3 region: CASSSNPRVGYTF. For the CDR3, the DNA is TGTGCCAGCAGCTCGAACCCCCGGGTTGGCTACACCTTC.

The chain combines TRBV10-3 with TRBJ2-5; 11 bases map to TRBD1. Germline loops: CDR1 ENHRY, CDR2 SYGVKD. The CDR3 is 15 residues long. The V and J ends lost 10 bases and 5 bases, in that order; junction bases with no gene match: 12. CDR3 loop: CASREGTGGLETQYF. CDR3 sequence (DNA): TGTGCCAGCAGGGAGGGGACAGGGGGTTTGGAGACCCAGTACTTC.